This T cell receptor beta chain stems from a study of a mutant IDH1 vaccine in newly diagnosed glioma. At the level of the study: Antecedent treatment encompassed radiotherapy, temozolomide, or their combination; the majority received both.

CDR1 is MNHEY, CDR2 SMNVEV, per germline (reference sequence). The CDR3 length is 14 residues. The V segment lost 6 bases and the J segment 4 bases; nucleotides outside the gene matches: 2. This clone has only one observation. Profiling relied on immunoSEQ multiplex PCR, and the TCRdb table lists in-frame clones only, not all of them. The table shows tens of thousands of clones, with 83% occurring only once. Sample time point: baseline, week 1 (first vaccination visit). As to treatment: pre-vaccination baseline after standard-of-care therapy. The chain is built from TRBV27 and TRBJ2-1; 11 bases match TRBD2. The material sequenced was PBMCs, taken from a glioma patient treated with radiotherapy, temozolomide or both. The sequence was obtained from a woman aged 50 to 60 with glioma. CDR3 DNA: TGTGCCAGCAGCCCTAGCGGGGGGTACAATGAGCAGTTCTTC. This encodes CASSPSGGYNEQFF.